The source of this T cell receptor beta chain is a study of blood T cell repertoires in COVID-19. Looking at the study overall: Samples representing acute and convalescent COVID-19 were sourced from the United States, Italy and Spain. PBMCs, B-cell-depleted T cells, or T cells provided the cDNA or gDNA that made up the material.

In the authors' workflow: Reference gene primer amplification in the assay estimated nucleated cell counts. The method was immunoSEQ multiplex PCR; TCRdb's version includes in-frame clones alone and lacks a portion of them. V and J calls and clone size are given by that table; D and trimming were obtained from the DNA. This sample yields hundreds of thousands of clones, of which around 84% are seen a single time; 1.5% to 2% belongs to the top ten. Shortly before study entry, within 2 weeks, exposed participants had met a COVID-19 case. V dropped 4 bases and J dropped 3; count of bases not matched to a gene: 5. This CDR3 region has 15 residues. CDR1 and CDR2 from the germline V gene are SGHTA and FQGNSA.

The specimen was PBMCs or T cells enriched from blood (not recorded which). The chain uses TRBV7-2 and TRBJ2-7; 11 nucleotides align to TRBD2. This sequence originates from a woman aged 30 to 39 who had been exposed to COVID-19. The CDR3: CASSSTSGGSYEQYF. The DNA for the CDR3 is TGTGCCAGCAGCTCAACTAGCGGGGGAAGCTACGAGCAGTACTTC.